This T cell receptor (beta chain) was sequenced in a study of CXCR3-negative and CXCR3-positive naive CD8 T cells. As for the study in general: Total TRB output reached about 135 million reads, about 1.5 +/- 0.3 million per library.

Researchers prepared the TRB cDNA libraries using 5' RACE with UMI labels. Following a re-call of the 5' RACE reads, TCRdb has one entry per CDR3 protein and lacks DNA. The record lists approximately 66,000 distinct CDR3 sequences, of which the ten most abundant hold roughly 1.5%. Study-level points and caveats: Both naive subsets had comparably high diversity; memory CD8+ cells much lower.

Every subset of CD8+ T cells was sorted in triplicate at 250,000 to 300,000 cells each. The CDR3 is made up of 14 amino acids. From germline, CDR1 is SQVTM and CDR2 ANQGSEA. About this clonotype itself: Its target is not known.

This TCR was sampled from a human donor in good health. Some clones in this sample may be carry-over from other donors' samples. The sample comprised naive CXCR3- CD8+ T cells from blood. Specified subset: CD45RO-CCR7+CD27+CD95- naive CD8+ T cells lacking CXCR3 (TNR3-). The chain couples TRBV29-1 to TRBJ2-4; no DNA is available, so the TRBD1 call from TCRdb remains unchecked. CDR3 loop: CSATGAIAKNIQYF. The whole variable domain, remainder taken from reference TRBV29-1 and TRBJ2-4, is SAVISQKPSRDICQRGTSLTIQCQVDSQVTMMFWYRQQPGQSLTLIATANQGSEATYESGFVIDKFPISRPNLTFSTLTVSNMSPEDSSIYLCSATGAIAKNIQYFGAGTRLSVL.